Below are 19 T cell receptor beta chains sequenced from a single sample in a study of T cell responses to AZD1222 COVID-19 vaccine. Libraries were prepared by immunoSEQ multiplex PCR; TCRdb keeps only in-frame clonotypes and omits some of them. The data hold about 150,000 clones, with about 87% observed a single time. This material consisted of peripheral blood, taken on day 0 of AZD1222 vaccination. These receptors originate from an adult in good health.

V is TRBV4-3 and J is TRBJ2-1, with unresolved D. This CDR3 is built from 13 residues. The germline V and J ends were trimmed by 0 bases and 6 bases, with 6 bases remaining between them. CDR1 and CDR2 (germline): LGHNA, YSLEER. CDR3 loop: CASSQELGNEQFF. CDR3 nucleotides: TGCGCCAGCAGCCAAGAACTGGGCAATGAGCAGTTCTTC.

V gene TRBV6-2 or TRBV6-3 combines with J gene TRBJ2-7, with 10 bases that match TRBD2. This CDR3 region has 20 residues. Germline V gives CDR1 MNHEY, CDR2 SVGEGT. J gave up 7 bases and V 6 bases, and 27 bases lay outside the gene matches. DNA of the CDR3: TGTGCCAGCAGCCGAGCCCAGACTAGCGGGTACCAAACCGGATACGTGGAGCAGTACTTC. The encoded protein is CASSRAQTSGYQTGYVEQYF.

The chain joins TRBV21-1 to TRBJ1-5. TRBV21-1 is tagged as a pseudogene. The CDR3 sequence is 12 residues long. For the CDR3, the DNA is TGTGCCAGCAGAATGGGACTTCGGCCCCAGCATTTT. It is translated as CASRMGLRPQHF.

This clone was recorded once. The chain links TRBV6-1 to TRBJ1-3; D gene unclear. V was cut by 2 bases and J by 0 bases, with 14 bases left in between. Germline values: CDR1 MNHNS, CDR2 SASEGT. CDR3 length: 17 residues. The chain's CDR3 is CASSEFPLSNSGNTIYF. In nucleotides, the CDR3 is TGTGCCAGCAGTGAATTTCCCCTTTCTAACTCTGGAAACACCATATATTTT.

V is TRBV10-3 and J is TRBJ2-1; possible D gene TRBD2, 5 bases. This CDR3 has 13 amino acids. Between the trimmed V and J ends, which lost 6 bases and 6 bases, there was a span of 12 bases. Germline V gives CDR1 ENHRY, CDR2 SYGVKD. CDR3 sequence: CAISRIGSNEQFF. CDR3 bases: TGTGCCATCAGCCGGATAGGGAGCAATGAGCAGTTCTTC.

This clone was detected only once. V gene TRBV10-3 combines with J gene TRBJ1-1; 10 bases fit TRBD1. This CDR3 has 14 amino acids. Unmatched junction bases numbered 6, after V lost 3 bases and J lost 8 bases. CDR1 and CDR2 from the germline V gene are ENHRY and SYGVKD. In DNA, the CDR3 is TGTGCCATCAGTGACTATGGACAGGGGGGAGAAGCTTTCTTT. Translated, it gives CAISDYGQGGEAFF.

CDR3 sequence: CASSSDSTGSTQYF. CDR3 DNA: TGTGCCAGCAGCTCAGATTCGACAGGGAGCACGCAGTATTTT. The rearrangement uses TRBV7-9 and TRBJ2-3, with TRBD1 matching over 7 bases. From germline, CDR1 is SEHNR and CDR2 FQNEAQ (reference sequence). V dropped 4 bases and J dropped 9; count of bases not matched to a gene: 10. This CDR3 region has 14 residues.

Here the CDR3 DNA reads TGTGCCAGTAGTATCCCTAATAACGGCTACACCTTC. Amino acid sequence: CASSIPNNGYTF. The chain links TRBV19 to TRBJ1-2; D gene unclear. The CDR3 extends over 12 amino acids. Germline-derived CDR1 and CDR2 are LNHDA and SQIVND (reference sequence). V lost 3 bases to trimming and J lost 8 bases, with 10 bases between them. The variable domain in full, completed from reference TRBV19 and TRBJ1-2, reads DGGITQSPKYLFRKEGQNVTLSCEQNLNHDAMYWYRQDPGQGLRLIYYSQIVNDFQKGDIAEGYSVSREKKESFPLTVTSAQKNPTAFYLCASSIPNNGYTFGSGTRLTVV.

This chain connects TRBV7-8 to TRBJ2-2, with D perhaps TRBD1 (6 bases). The CDR3 covers 13 residues. V dropped 10 bases and J dropped 5 bases, with 14 bases sitting between them. Germline CDR1 is SGHVS and CDR2 is FQNEAQ. CDR3 protein: CAIRQEDTGELFF. For the CDR3, the DNA is TGTGCCATTCGACAGGAGGATACCGGGGAGCTGTTTTTT. The full variable domain, completed using reference TRBV7-8 and TRBJ2-2, is GAGVSQSPRYKVAKRGQDVALRCDPISGHVSLFWYQQALGQGPEFLTYFQNEAQLDKSGLPSDRFFAERPEGSVSTLKIQRTQQEDSAVYLCAIRQEDTGELFFGEGSRLTVL.

This chain links TRBV2 with TRBJ1-4; no reliable D call. The germline CDR1 and CDR2 sequences are SNHLY and FYNNEI. The ends were cut back, 11 bases at V and 6 bases at J, with 19 bases in the middle. The CDR3 sequence is 14 residues long. The CDR3 DNA is TGTGCCGGTGTAAAGGAAAGGCAAGATGAAAAACTGTTTTTT. Translating it yields CAGVKERQDEKLFF.

The chain combines TRBV7-2 with TRBJ2-7; no reliable D call. Trimming shortened V by 4 bases and J by 6 bases, and 13 bases separated the two germline ends. The CDR3 is 13 amino acids. The germline V gene encodes CDR1 SGHTA and CDR2 FQGNSA. As DNA, the CDR3 is TGTGCCAGCAGCTCTTCTCCTCTCCTCGAGCAGTACTTC. Translated, it gives CASSSSPLLEQYF.

This clone appeared a single time. Written as DNA, the CDR3 is TGTGCCAGCAGCTCCGGGACACTTCAAGAGACCCAGTACTTC. Protein sequence: CASSSGTLQETQYF. The chain uses TRBV5-4 and TRBJ2-5, with D maybe TRBD1 (6 bases). The ends were cut back, 3 bases at V and 2 bases at J, with 11 bases in the middle. The CDR3 contains 14 residues. In germline, CDR1 is SGHNT, CDR2 YYREEE (reference sequence).

The genes are TRBV3-1 (or the pseudogene TRBV3-2) and TRBJ2-2, with 7 bases identical to TRBD1. The junction had 16 bases not matched to a gene; V was cut back by 0 bases and J by 6 bases. Germline CDR1 is LGHDT and CDR2 is YNNKEL (reference sequence). The CDR3 contains 19 residues. The CDR3 bases are TGTGCCAGCAGCCAAGACTTCTGGGACAGAGGCGTGGTTGCCGGGGAGCTGTTTTTT. It yields the protein CASSQDFWDRGVVAGELFF.

The gene calls are TRBV7-2 and TRBJ2-5; TRBD2 agrees at 7 bases. V shed 6 bases, J shed 4 bases, and the junction held 11 bases outside the gene matches. CDR1 is SGHTA, CDR2 FQGNSA, per germline. This CDR3 spans 15 amino acids. The CDR3 region has the DNA TGTGCCAGCAGTTCTACTAGCGTCAGTCTAGAGACCCAGTACTTC. This gives the protein CASSSTSVSLETQYF.

The chain is built from TRBV27 and TRBJ2-7; D gene unclear. CDR1 is MNHEY, CDR2 SMNVEV, per germline (reference sequence). The CDR3 has 13 amino acids. Trimming took off 10 bases at V and 3 bases at J, with 16 bases between the two ends. DNA of the CDR3: TGTGCCACCAACCCCTCCACCTACTACGAGCAGTACTTC. This translates into CATNPSTYYEQYF.

This clone was found many times. The chain combines TRBV5-1 with TRBJ2-2; weak D call: TRBD1 (5 bases). This CDR3 has 19 amino acids. V was pared by 4 bases and J by 2 bases, with 24 bases between. Germline CDR1 and CDR2: SGHRS and YFSETQ. In DNA form, the CDR3 reads TGCGCCAGCAGCATGGAACGAATAGACAGATCTTTTAACACCGGGGAGCTGTTTTTT. Its translation: CASSMERIDRSFNTGELFF.

The V and J genes are TRBV11-2 and TRBJ2-1; D gene uncertain. The germline V gene encodes CDR1 SGHAT and CDR2 FQNNGV. Trimming removed 5 bases from V and 0 bases from J, with 14 bases in between. This CDR3 contains 16 residues. The CDR3 loop reads CASSRAVLNSYNEQFF. The CDR3 DNA sequence: TGTGCCAGCAGCCGAGCTGTTCTAAACTCCTACAATGAGCAGTTCTTC.

J is TRBJ1-5 and V is TRBV27, with 9 bases matching TRBD1. This CDR3 is built from 16 residues. V dropped 6 bases and J dropped 3; count of bases not matched to a gene: 9. Looked up from germline, CDR1 is MNHEY and CDR2 is SMNVEV (reference sequence). CDR3 residues: CASRAGTGSFNQPQHF. The CDR3 DNA follows: TGTGCCAGCAGGGCCGGGACAGGGTCGTTCAATCAGCCCCAGCATTTT.

The V gene is TRBV6-6, the J gene TRBJ1-6; TRBD1 agrees at 9 bases. J was trimmed by 7 bases and V by 4 bases; bases with no gene match: 5. The germline V gene has CDR1 MNHNY and CDR2 SVGAGI (reference sequence). This CDR3 is built from 15 residues. The DNA for the CDR3 is TGTGCCAGCAGTTCCCCGGGACAGGGCAATTCACCCCTCCACTTT. Encoded protein: CASSSPGQGNSPLHF.